This TCR beta chain is from a study of control samples from healthy donors and cancer patients. Assay: immunoSEQ multiplex PCR; the TCRdb copy retains only in-frame clones and omits some. Of 150,000 to 180,000 clones in the sample, about 93% were seen once. V shed 7 bases and J shed 3 bases, with 19 bases lying between them. The CDR3 is 15 residues long. The germline CDR1 and CDR2 sequences are SNHLY and FYNNEI. Sequencing was performed on blood. The receptor's source is a man between 50 and 59 years old in good health. The chain uses TRBV2 and TRBJ2-7; weak D call: TRBD2 (6 bases). The CDR3, as DNA: TGTGCCAGCACCGAAGGAGGGAATCCCAACTACGAGCAGTACTTC. Translation: CASTEGGNPNYEQYF.